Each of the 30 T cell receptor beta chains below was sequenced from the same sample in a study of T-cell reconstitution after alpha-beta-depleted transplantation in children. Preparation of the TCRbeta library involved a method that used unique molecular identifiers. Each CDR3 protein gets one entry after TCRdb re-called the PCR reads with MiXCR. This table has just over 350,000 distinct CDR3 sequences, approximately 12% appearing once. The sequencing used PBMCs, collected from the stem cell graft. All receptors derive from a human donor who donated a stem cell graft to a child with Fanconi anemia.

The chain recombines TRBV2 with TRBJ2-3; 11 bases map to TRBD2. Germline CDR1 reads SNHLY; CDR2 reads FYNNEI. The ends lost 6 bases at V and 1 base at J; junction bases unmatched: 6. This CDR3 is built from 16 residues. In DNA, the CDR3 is TGTGCCAGCAGAGAGGGACTAGCGGTGGGCACAGATACGCAGTATTTT. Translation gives CASREGLAVGTDTQYF. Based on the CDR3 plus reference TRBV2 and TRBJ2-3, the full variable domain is EPEVTQTPSHQVTQMGQEVILRCVPISNHLYFYWYRQILGQKVEFLVSFYNNEISEKSEIFDDQFSVERPDGSNFTLKIRSTKLEDSAMYFCASREGLAVGTDTQYFGPGTRLTVL.

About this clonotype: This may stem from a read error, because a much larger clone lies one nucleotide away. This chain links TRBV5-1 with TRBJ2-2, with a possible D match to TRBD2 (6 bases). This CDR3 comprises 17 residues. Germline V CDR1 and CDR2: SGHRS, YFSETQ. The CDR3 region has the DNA TGCGCCACCAGCTTGGATGGGGGGAACATAAGAACCGGGGAGCTGTTTTTT. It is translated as CATSLDGGNIRTGELFF.

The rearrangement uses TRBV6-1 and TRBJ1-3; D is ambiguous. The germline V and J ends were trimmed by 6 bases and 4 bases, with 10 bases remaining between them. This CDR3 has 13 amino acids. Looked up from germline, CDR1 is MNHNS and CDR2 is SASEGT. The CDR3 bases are TGTGCCAGCAGAGGATCTACGGGAAACACCATATATTTT. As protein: CASRGSTGNTIYF.

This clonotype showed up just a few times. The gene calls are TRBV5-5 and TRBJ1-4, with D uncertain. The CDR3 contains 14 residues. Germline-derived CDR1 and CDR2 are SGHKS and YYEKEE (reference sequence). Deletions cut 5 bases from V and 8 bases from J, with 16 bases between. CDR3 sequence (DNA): TGTGCCAGCAGAATGGGGAGTGGGTACGAAAAACTGTTTTTT. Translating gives CASRMGSGYEKLFF. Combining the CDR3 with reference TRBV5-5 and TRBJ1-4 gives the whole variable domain DAGVTQSPTHLIKTRGQQVTLRCSPISGHKSVSWYQQVLGQGPQFIFQYYEKEERGRGNFPDRFSARQFPNYSSELNVNALLLGDSALYLCASRMGSGYEKLFFGSGTQLSVL.

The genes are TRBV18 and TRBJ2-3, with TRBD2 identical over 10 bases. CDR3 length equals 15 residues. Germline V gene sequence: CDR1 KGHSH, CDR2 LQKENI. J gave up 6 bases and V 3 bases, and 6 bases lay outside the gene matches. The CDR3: CASSPKGLAFDTQYF. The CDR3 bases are TGTGCCAGCTCACCCAAGGGACTAGCGTTTGATACGCAGTATTTT.

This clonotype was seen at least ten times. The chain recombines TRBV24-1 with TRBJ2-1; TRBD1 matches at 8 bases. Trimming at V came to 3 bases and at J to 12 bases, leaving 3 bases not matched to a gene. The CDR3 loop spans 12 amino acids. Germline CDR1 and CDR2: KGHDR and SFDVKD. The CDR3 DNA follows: TGTGCCACCAGTGATGCAGGGACAGGGCAGTTCTTC. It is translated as CATSDAGTGQFF.

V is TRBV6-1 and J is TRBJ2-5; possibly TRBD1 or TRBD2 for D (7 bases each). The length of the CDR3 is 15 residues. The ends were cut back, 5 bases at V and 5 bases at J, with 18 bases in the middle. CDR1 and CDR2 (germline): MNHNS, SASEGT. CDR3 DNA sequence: TGTGCCAGCAGTCCCCCAGGGAGGGGGCCGGAGACCCAGTACTTC. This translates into CASSPPGRGPETQYF.

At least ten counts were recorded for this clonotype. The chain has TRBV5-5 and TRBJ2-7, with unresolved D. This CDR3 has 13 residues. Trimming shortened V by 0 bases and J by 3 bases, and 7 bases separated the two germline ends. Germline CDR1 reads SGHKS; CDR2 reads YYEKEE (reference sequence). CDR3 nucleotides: TGTGCCAGCAGCTTGGACAGCGACTACGAGCAGTACTTC. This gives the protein CASSLDSDYEQYF.

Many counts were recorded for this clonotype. CDR3 amino acids: CASSSGRRSPLHF. The CDR3 coding sequence is TGTGCCAGCAGTTCCGGGAGACGGTCACCCCTCCACTTT. The rearrangement joins TRBV28 to TRBJ1-6; D uncertain. V lost 4 bases, J lost 10 bases, and 11 bases lay in between. This CDR3 region has 13 residues. CDR1 MDHEN and CDR2 SYDVKM come from the germline V gene.

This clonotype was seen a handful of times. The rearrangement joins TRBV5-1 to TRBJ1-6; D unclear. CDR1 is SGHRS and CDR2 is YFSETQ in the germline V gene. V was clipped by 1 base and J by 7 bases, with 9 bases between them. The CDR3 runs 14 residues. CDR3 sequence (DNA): TGCGCCAGCAGCTTGTTGCCTCTAAATTCACCCCTCCACTTT. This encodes CASSLLPLNSPLHF.

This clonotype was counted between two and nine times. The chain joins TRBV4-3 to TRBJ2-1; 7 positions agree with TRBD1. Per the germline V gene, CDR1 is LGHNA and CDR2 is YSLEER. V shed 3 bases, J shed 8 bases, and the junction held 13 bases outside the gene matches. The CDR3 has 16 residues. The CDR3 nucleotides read TGCGCCAGCAGCCAGACCGGGACAGATCATAGCCATGAGCAGTTCTTC. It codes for CASSQTGTDHSHEQFF.

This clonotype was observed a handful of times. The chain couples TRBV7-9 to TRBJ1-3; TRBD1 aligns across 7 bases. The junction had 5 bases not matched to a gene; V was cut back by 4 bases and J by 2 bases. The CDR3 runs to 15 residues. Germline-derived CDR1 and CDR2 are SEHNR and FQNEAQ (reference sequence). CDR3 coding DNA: TGTGCCAGCAGCTCATGGGACAGAACTGGAAACACCATATATTTT. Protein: CASSSWDRTGNTIYF.

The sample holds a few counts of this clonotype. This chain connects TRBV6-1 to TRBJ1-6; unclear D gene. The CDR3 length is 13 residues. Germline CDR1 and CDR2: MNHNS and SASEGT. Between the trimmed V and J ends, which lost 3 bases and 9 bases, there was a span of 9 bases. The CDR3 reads CASSDEVGSPLHF. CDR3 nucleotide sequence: TGTGCCAGCAGTGACGAAGTCGGTTCACCCCTCCACTTT.

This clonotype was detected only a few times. In nucleotides, the CDR3 is TGTGCCACCAGCAGAGATCTGGGGACAGGGAAACCGAATGGCTACACCTTC. Translated, it gives CATSRDLGTGKPNGYTF. The V and J genes are TRBV15 and TRBJ1-2, with 9 bases aligning to TRBD1. J lost 6 bases, V lost 0 bases, and 11 bases had no gene match. Germline CDR1 is LNHNV and CDR2 is YYDKDF (reference sequence). This CDR3 has 17 residues.

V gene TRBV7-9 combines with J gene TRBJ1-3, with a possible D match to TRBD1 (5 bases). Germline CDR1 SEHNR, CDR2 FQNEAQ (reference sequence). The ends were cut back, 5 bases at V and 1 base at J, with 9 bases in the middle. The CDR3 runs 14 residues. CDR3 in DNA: TGTGCCAGCAGCCACGACAGATCTGGAAACACCATATATTTT. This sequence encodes CASSHDRSGNTIYF.

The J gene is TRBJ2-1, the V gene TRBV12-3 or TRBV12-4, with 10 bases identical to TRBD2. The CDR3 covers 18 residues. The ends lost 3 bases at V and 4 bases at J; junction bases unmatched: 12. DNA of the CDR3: TGTGCCAGCAGTTTTCTAGCGGGGGCCGCCCTCGCATACAATGAGCAGTTCTTC. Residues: CASSFLAGAALAYNEQFF.

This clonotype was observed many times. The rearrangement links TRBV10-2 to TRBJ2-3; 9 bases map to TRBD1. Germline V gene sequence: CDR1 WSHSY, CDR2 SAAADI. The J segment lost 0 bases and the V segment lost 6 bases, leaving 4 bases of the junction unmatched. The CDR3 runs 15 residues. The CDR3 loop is CASRDRGFSTDTQYF. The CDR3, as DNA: TGCGCCAGCAGGGACAGGGGTTTTAGCACAGATACGCAGTATTTT.

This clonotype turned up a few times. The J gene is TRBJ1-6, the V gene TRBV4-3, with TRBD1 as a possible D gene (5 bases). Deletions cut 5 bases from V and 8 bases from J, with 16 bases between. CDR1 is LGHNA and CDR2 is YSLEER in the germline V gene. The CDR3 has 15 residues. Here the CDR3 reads CASSSRTRSDSPLHF. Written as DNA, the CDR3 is TGCGCCAGCAGCAGCCGGACACGTTCGGATTCACCCCTCCACTTT.

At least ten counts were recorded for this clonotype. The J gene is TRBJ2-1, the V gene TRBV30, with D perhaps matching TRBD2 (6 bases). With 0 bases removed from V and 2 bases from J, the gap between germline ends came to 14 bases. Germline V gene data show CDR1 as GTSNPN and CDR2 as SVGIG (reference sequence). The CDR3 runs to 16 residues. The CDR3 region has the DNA TGTGCCTGGAGTGTACTGCTGGCGGGGACCTACAATGAGCAGTTCTTC. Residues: CAWSVLLAGTYNEQFF.

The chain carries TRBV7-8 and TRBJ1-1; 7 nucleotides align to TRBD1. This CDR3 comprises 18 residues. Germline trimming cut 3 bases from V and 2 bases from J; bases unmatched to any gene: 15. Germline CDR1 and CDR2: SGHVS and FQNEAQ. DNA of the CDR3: TGTGCCAGCAGCTTTCAGACAGGGAACTACGCGGGAAACACTGAAGCTTTCTTT. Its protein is CASSFQTGNYAGNTEAFF.

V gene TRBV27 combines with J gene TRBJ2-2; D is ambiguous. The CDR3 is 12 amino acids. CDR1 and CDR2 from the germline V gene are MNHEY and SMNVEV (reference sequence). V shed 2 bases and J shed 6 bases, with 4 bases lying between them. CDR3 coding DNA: TGTGCCAGCAGTTTAAGGTCCGGGGAGCTGTTTTTT. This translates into CASSLRSGELFF.

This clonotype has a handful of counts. The CDR3 nucleotides are TGCGCCAGCAGCTTAATGGGGACAGGGGGAAACATTCAGTACTTC. This gives the protein CASSLMGTGGNIQYF. The chain joins TRBV5-1 to TRBJ2-4, with 11 bases lining up with TRBD1. The CDR3 loop spans 15 amino acids. V was clipped by 2 bases and J by 6 bases; unmatched bases: 4. Germline CDR1 SGHRS, CDR2 YFSETQ.

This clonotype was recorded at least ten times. The CDR3 spells CSAQWAGELFF. CDR3 sequence (DNA): TGCAGCGCTCAGTGGGCCGGGGAGCTGTTTTTT. The chain couples TRBV29-1 to TRBJ2-2; no definite D call. V lost 7 bases and J 6 bases, leaving 9 bases between the germline ends. The CDR3 is made up of 11 amino acids. Per the germline V gene, CDR1 is SQVTM and CDR2 is ANQGSEA.

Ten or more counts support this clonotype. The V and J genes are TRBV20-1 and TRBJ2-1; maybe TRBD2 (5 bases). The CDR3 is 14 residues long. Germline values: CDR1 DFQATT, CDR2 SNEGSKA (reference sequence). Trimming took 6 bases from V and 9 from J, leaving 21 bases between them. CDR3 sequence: CSACRGYPQLEQFF. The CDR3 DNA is TGCAGTGCATGCCGGGGATACCCACAACTTGAGCAGTTCTTC.

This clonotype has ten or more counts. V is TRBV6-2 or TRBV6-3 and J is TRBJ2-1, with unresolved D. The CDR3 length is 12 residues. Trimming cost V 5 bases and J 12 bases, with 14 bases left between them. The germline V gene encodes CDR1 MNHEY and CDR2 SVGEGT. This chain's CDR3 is CASSPNADRQFF. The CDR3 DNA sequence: TGTGCCAGCAGTCCCAACGCCGACCGGCAGTTCTTC.

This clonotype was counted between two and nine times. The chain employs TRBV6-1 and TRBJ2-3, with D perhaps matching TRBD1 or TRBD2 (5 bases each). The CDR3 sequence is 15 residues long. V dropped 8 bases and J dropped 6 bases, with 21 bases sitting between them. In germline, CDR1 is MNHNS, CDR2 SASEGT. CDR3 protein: CASGRDGSSRDTQYF. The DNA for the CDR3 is TGTGCCAGCGGTAGGGACGGCAGTTCTCGGGATACGCAGTATTTT.

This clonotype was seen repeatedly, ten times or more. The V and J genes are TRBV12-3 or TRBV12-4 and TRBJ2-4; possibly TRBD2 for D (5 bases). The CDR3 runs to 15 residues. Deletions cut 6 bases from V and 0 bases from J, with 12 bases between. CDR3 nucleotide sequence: TGTGCCAGCAGGTCGAGCGGTCTAGCCAAAAACATTCAGTACTTC. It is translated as CASRSSGLAKNIQYF.

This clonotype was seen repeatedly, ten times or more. The CDR3 is CASSKDITGELFF. The CDR3 DNA reads TGCGCCAGCAGCAAAGATATTACCGGGGAGCTGTTTTTT. The gene calls are TRBV5-1 and TRBJ2-2; no clear D. Germline V gene lookup returns CDR1 SGHRS and CDR2 YFSETQ. This CDR3 is built from 13 residues. Deletions cut 4 bases from V and 5 bases from J, with 9 bases between.

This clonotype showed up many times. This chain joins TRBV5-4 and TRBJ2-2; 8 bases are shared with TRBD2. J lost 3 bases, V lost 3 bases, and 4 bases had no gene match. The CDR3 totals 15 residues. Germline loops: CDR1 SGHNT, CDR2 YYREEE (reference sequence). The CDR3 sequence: CASSSGTRDTGELFF. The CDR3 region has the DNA TGTGCCAGCAGCTCAGGGACTAGAGACACCGGGGAGCTGTTTTTT. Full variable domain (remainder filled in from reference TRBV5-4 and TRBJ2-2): ETGVTQSPTHLIKTRGQQVTLRCSSQSGHNTVSWYQQALGQGPQFIFQYYREEENGRGNFPPRFSGLQFPNYSSELNVNALELDDSALYLCASSSGTRDTGELFFGEGSRLTVL.

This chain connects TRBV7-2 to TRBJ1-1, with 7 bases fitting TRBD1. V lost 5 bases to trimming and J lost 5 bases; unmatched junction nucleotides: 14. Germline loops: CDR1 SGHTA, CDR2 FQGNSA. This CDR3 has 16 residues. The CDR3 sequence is CASSPPWGGGSTEAFF. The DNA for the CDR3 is TGTGCCAGCAGCCCTCCCTGGGGAGGGGGCAGTACTGAAGCTTTCTTT.